This is a list of T cell receptor beta chains from one sample in a study of graft-versus-host responses after intestinal transplantation. Their cognate antigens are unknown. Here immunoSEQ multiplex PCR was the method, and the copy in TCRdb shows in-frame clones only, minus some. The sample gives some 120,000 clones, roughly 93% of which show up once; 1% to 1.5% is in the top ten. The source material was unstimulated CD8+ T cells sorted from spleen or lymph node cells, sampled before transplant. The receptor set was obtained from a human donor who was the organ donor for an intestinal transplant. The CDR3 runs from the conserved cysteine through the conserved F or W.

v_call: TRBV7-9; cdr3_aa: CASSVAGGRNTQYF
v_call: TRBV2; cdr3_aa: CASSVRGPWDQPQHF
v_call: TRBV9; cdr3_aa: CASSVERGMETQYF
v_call: TRBV11-3; cdr3_aa: CASSFTGSVPYEQYF
v_call: TRBV2; cdr3_aa: CASSVQRGTGGYGYTF
v_call: TRBV6-4; cdr3_aa: CASSSTSGGGNEQFF
v_call: TRBV6-5; cdr3_aa: CASSYSSGSNQPQHF
v_call: TRBV9; cdr3_aa: CASSVARSSIDTGELFF
v_call: TRBV5-1; cdr3_aa: CASSMGRESLYGYTF
v_call: TRBV7-6; cdr3_aa: CASSLAPGRTDTQYF
v_call: TRBV27; cdr3_aa: CASSTRQGAKDTEAFF
v_call: TRBV5-4; cdr3_aa: CASSAGPTYEQYF
v_call: TRBV19; cdr3_aa: CASSIGQATVETQYF
v_call: TRBV7-9; cdr3_aa: CASSLPGQGSETQYF
v_call: TRBV29-1; cdr3_aa: CSVELWDSLAVNEQFF
v_call: TRBV9; cdr3_aa: CASSLRREQFF
v_call: TRBV27; cdr3_aa: CASSFLTGGAGEAIF
v_call: TRBV5-4; cdr3_aa: CASSRLGGGANIQYF
v_call: TRBV6-5; cdr3_aa: CASSYSRIGRTDTQYF
v_call: TRBV13; cdr3_aa: CASSVRGNEQFF
v_call: TRBV29-1; cdr3_aa: CSVDLGYEQYF
v_call: TRBV27; cdr3_aa: CASSLSLATGEQFF
v_call: TRBV7-9; cdr3_aa: CASSLASSYEQYF
v_call: TRBV10-2; cdr3_aa: CASSPGGGYEQYF
v_call: TRBV4-1; cdr3_aa: CASSQDNRVWETQYF
v_call: TRBV4-1; cdr3_aa: CASSQGLQGSTEAFF
v_call: TRBV6-5; cdr3_aa: CASSGSTATNEKLFF
v_call: TRBV15; cdr3_aa: CATSRDRWGTWENTEAFF
v_call: TRBV6-5; cdr3_aa: CASSKDRAYQPQHF
v_call: TRBV4-3; cdr3_aa: CASSQEEGGYGYTF
v_call: TRBV10-3; cdr3_aa: CAIREAGRTDTQYF
v_call: TRBV7-6; cdr3_aa: CASSLGLDTGELFF
v_call: TRBV9; cdr3_aa: CASSGSLSSYNEQFF
v_call: TRBV2; cdr3_aa: CASTWQLNYGYTF
v_call: TRBV19; cdr3_aa: CASSIRQDLSYGYTF
v_call: TRBV9; cdr3_aa: CASSVGDSNQPQHF
v_call: TRBV5-1; cdr3_aa: CASSLTLAGISYNEQFF
v_call: TRBV6-5; cdr3_aa: CASSYSKGPSYEQYF
v_call: TRBV5-1; cdr3_aa: CASSLGDRGRRNEQFF
v_call: TRBV5-4; cdr3_aa: CASSLGYTEETQYF
v_call: TRBV4-1; cdr3_aa: CASSQDPDYRYEQYF
v_call: TRBV11-2; cdr3_aa: CASSWAGPTDTQYF
v_call: TRBV19; cdr3_aa: CASSPMTTRAEAFF
v_call: TRBV6-1; cdr3_aa: CASSLEGPKGEQYF
v_call: TRBV6-4; cdr3_aa: CASSDWLAGVVDTQYF
v_call: TRBV7-8; cdr3_aa: CASSLVVSGFYNEQFF
v_call: TRBV7-8; cdr3_aa: CASSLARGGPGPSGYEQYF
v_call: TRBV4-1; cdr3_aa: CASSQDSGNTEAFF
v_call: TRBV7-8; cdr3_aa: CASSPERYEQYF
v_call: TRBV28; cdr3_aa: CASRWGTGSYNEQFF
v_call: TRBV13; cdr3_aa: CASSLGTGDPYGYTF
v_call: TRBV5-6; cdr3_aa: CASSVAAGSYEQYF
v_call: TRBV11-2; cdr3_aa: CASSLFFDEQFF
v_call: TRBV19; cdr3_aa: CASSRRSKYGVNTEAFF
v_call: TRBV5-4; cdr3_aa: CASSSPQGRHYGYTF
v_call: TRBV7-9; cdr3_aa: CASRPGTESSYEQYF
v_call: TRBV6-5; cdr3_aa: CASSYSGYDEQYF